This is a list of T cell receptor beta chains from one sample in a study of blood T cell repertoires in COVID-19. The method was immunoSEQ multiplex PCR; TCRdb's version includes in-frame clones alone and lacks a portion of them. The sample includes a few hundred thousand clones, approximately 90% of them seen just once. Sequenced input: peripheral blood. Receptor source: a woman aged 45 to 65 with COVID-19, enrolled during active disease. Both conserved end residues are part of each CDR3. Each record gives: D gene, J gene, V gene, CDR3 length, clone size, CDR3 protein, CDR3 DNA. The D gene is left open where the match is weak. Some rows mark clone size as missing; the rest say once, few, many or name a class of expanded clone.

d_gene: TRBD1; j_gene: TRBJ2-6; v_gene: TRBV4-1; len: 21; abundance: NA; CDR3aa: CASSPRTGFSSGFSGANVLTF; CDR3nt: TGCGCCAGCAGCCCGCGGACAGGGTTCTCTTCAGGTTTTTCTGGGGCCAACGTCCTGACTTTC
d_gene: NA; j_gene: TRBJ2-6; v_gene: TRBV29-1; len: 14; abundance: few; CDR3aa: CSVYESSGANVLTF; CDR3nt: TGCAGCGTTTATGAGAGCTCTGGGGCCAACGTCCTGACTTTC
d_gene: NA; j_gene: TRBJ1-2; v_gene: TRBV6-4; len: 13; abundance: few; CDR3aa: CASSDRGGYGYTF; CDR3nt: TGTGCCAGCAGTGACAGGGGGGGCTATGGCTACACCTTC
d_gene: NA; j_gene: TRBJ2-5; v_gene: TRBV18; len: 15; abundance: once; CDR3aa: CASSPRRQNQETQYF; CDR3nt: TGTGCCAGCTCACCTAGGAGACAGAACCAAGAGACCCAGTACTTC
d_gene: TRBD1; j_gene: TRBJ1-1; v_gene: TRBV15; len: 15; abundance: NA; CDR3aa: CATSRRGQGNTEAFF; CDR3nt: TGTGCCACCAGCAGGCGCGGACAGGGGAACACTGAAGCTTTCTTT
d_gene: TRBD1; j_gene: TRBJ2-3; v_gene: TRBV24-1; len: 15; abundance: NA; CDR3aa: CATSDPGQGIDTQYF; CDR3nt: TGTGCCACCAGTGATCCCGGACAGGGAATAGATACGCAGTATTTT
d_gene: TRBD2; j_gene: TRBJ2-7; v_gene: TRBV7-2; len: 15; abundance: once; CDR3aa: CASSFGLAGDGEQYF; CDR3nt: TGTGCCAGCAGCTTTGGACTAGCGGGAGATGGCGAGCAGTACTTC
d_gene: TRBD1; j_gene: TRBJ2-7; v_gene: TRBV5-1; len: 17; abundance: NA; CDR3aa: CASSGPGQGTSAYEQYF; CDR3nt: TGCGCCAGCAGCGGTCCGGGACAGGGCACTTCTGCCTACGAGCAGTACTTC
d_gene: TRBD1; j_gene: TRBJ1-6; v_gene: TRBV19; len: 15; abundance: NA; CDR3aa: CASRGTGGIGSPLHF; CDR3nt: TGTGCCAGTAGGGGGACAGGGGGAATAGGGTCACCCCTCCACTTT
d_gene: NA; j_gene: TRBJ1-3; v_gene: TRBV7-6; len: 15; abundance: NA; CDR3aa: CASSSDSHLGNTIYF; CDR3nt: TGTGCCAGCAGCTCTGACAGCCACCTCGGAAACACCATATATTTT
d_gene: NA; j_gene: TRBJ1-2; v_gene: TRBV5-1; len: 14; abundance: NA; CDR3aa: CASSLEARTDGYTF; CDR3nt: TGCGCCAGCAGCTTGGAGGCCCGGACAGATGGCTACACCTTC
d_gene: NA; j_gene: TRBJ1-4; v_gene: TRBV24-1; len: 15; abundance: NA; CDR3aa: CATSDTRQRNEKLFF; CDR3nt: TGTGCCACCAGTGATACACGACAGAGAAATGAAAAACTGTTTTTT
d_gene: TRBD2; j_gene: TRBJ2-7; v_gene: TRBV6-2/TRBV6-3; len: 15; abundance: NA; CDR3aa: CASSSGLAGGREQYF; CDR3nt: TGTGCCAGCAGTTCGGGACTAGCGGGAGGAAGGGAGCAGTACTTC
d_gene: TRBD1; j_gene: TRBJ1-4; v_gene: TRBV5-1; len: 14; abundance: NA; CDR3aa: CASRGDRANEKLFF; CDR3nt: TGCGCCAGCAGAGGGGACAGGGCTAATGAAAAACTGTTTTTT
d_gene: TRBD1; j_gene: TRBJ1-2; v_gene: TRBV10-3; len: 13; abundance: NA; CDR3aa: CAISDRGLYGYTF; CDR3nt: TGTGCCATCAGTGACAGGGGGTTGTATGGCTACACCTTC
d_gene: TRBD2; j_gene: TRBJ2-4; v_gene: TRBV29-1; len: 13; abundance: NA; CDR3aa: CSVEGGRFDIQYF; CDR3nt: TGCAGCGTTGAAGGCGGGAGATTCGACATTCAGTACTTC
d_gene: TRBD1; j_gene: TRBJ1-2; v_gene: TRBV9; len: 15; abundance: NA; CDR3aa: CASSVGDSTLGGYTF; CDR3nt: TGTGCCAGCAGCGTAGGGGACAGCACTCTCGGTGGCTACACCTTC
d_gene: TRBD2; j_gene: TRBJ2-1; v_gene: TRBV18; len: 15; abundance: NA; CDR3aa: CASSRAAGVGNEQFF; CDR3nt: TGTGCCAGCTCACGAGCAGCGGGAGTGGGCAATGAGCAGTTCTTC
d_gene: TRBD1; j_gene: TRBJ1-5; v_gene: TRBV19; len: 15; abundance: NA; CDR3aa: CASTRDRGQDQPQHF; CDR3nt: TGTGCCAGTACTCGGGACAGGGGGCAAGATCAGCCCCAGCATTTT
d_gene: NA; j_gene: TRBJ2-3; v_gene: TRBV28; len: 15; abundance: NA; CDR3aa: CASSSPGDGTDTQYF; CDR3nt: TGTGCCAGCAGTTCCCCAGGGGACGGCACAGATACGCAGTATTTT
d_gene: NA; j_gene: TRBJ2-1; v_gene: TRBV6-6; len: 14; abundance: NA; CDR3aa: CASSLPATDNEQFF; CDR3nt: TGTGCCAGCAGTTTACCCGCCACAGACAATGAGCAGTTCTTC
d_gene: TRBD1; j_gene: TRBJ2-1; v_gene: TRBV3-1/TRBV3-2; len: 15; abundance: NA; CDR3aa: CASSRPGGDYNEQFF; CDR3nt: TGTGCCAGCAGCCGCCCAGGGGGCGACTACAATGAGCAGTTCTTC
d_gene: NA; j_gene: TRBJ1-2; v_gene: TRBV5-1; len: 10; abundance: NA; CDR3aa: CAGLLGGYTF; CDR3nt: TGCGCTGGGCTACTGGGTGGCTACACCTTC
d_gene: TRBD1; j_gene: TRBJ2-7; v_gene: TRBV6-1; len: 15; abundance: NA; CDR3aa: CASSDPGQGAYEQYF; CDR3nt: TGTGCCAGCAGTGACCCGGGACAGGGGGCCTACGAGCAGTACTTC
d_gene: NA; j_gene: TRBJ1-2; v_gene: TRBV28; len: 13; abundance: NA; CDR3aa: CASSFLWGGGYTF; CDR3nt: TGTGCCAGCAGTTTTTTATGGGGGGGTGGCTACACCTTC
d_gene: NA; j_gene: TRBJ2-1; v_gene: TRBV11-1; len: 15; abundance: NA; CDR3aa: CASRSGAASYNEQFF; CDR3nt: TGTGCCAGCAGGTCGGGAGCCGCCTCCTACAATGAGCAGTTCTTC